The 9 T cell receptor beta chains given below trace back to one sample, sequenced in a study of cytomegalovirus exposure and HLA in healthy donors. Primers for the PCR totalled 60 Vbeta and 13 Jbeta. Libraries were prepared by immunoSEQ multiplex PCR; TCRdb keeps only in-frame clonotypes and omits some of them. The sample data list 190,000 or so clones. The sample was PBMCs. These receptors all stem from a boy aged 5-17 years in good health and CMV-seronegative.

The chain employs TRBV15 and TRBJ2-5; D call uncertain. Germline CDR1 and CDR2: LNHNV and YYDKDF (reference sequence). The ends were cut back, 3 bases at V and 7 bases at J, with 9 bases in the middle. The CDR3 contains 12 residues. CDR3 coding DNA: TGTGCCACCAGCAGGGGCGTAGGGACCCAGTACTTC. This gives the protein CATSRGVGTQYF. Filled out from reference TRBV15 and TRBJ2-5, the complete variable domain reads DAMVIQNPRYQVTQFGKPVTLSCSQTLNHNVMYWYQQKSSQAPKLLFHYYDKDFNNEADTPDNFQSRRPNTSFCFLDIRSPGLGDTAMYLCATSRGVGTQYFGPGTRLLVL.

This rearrangement joins TRBV5-1 to TRBJ2-7, with a weak D call TRBD1 (6 bases). The ends were cut back, 0 bases at V and 0 bases at J, with 19 bases in the middle. CDR3 length equals 18 residues. Germline CDR1 and CDR2: SGHRS and YFSETQ. Here the CDR3 reads CASSLEPGHRTPSYEQYF. The CDR3 DNA reads as TGCGCCAGCAGCTTGGAACCGGGACACCGCACACCCTCCTACGAGCAGTACTTC.

V and J are TRBV2 and TRBJ2-1; 7 nucleotides agree with TRBD1. Trimming at V came to 7 bases and at J to 6 bases, leaving 18 bases not matched to a gene. Germline V CDR1 and CDR2: SNHLY, FYNNEI. The CDR3 contains 17 residues. Here the CDR3 reads CASILDRRPLYGNEQFF. The CDR3 DNA follows: TGTGCCAGCATTCTGGACAGGCGCCCCCTTTATGGCAATGAGCAGTTCTTC.

CDR3 sequence reads: CASSLDYDGTDTQYF. DNA of the CDR3: TGTGCCAGCAGCTTAGACTATGATGGCACAGATACGCAGTATTTT. The J gene is TRBJ2-3, the V gene TRBV7-6, with no clear D. This CDR3 contains 15 residues. V was cut by 1 base and J by 1 base, with 9 bases left in between. Germline CDR1 is SGHVS and CDR2 is FNYEAQ.

V usage is TRBV5-1 and J usage is TRBJ1-6; possible D gene TRBD1, 5 bases. V dropped 3 bases and J dropped 10 bases, with 20 bases sitting between them. Germline CDR1 is SGHRS and CDR2 is YFSETQ. The CDR3 spans 16 residues. CDR3 in amino acids: CASSSLRAGEDSPLHF. The CDR3 DNA follows: TGCGCCAGCAGCTCCCTACGCGCGGGGGAAGACTCACCCCTCCACTTT.

This chain's CDR3 is CASGPNGNTIYF. CDR3 DNA: TGTGCCAGCGGCCCGAATGGAAACACCATATATTTT. V is TRBV5-4 and J is TRBJ1-3; no definite D call. The germline V gene encodes CDR1 SGHNT and CDR2 YYREEE (reference sequence). The CDR3 sequence is 12 residues long. Trimming cost V 7 bases and J 3 bases, with 8 bases left between them. The complete variable domain, with remaining parts taken from reference TRBV5-4 and TRBJ1-3, reads ETGVTQSPTHLIKTRGQQVTLRCSSQSGHNTVSWYQQALGQGPQFIFQYYREEENGRGNFPPRFSGLQFPNYSSELNVNALELDDSALYLCASGPNGNTIYFGEGSWLTVV.

This chain connects TRBV2 to TRBJ1-2; D remains unclear. CDR1 is SNHLY and CDR2 is FYNNEI in the germline V gene. Trimming took 8 bases from V and 8 from J, leaving 12 bases between them. The CDR3 totals 11 residues. CDR3 amino acids: CASADWRGYTF. For the CDR3, the DNA is TGTGCCAGCGCCGACTGGAGGGGCTACACCTTC.

V is TRBV2 and J is TRBJ1-6; D unclear. The CDR3 has 15 residues. Germline V gives CDR1 SNHLY, CDR2 FYNNEI. V was pared by 8 bases and J by 5 bases, with 16 bases between. CDR3 bases: TGTGCCAGCGGCCTCGGGATTTCTAATAATTCACCCCTCCACTTT. The encoded protein is CASGLGISNNSPLHF.

The chain recombines TRBV7-9 with TRBJ2-3, with D perhaps matching TRBD1 (5 bases). Germline CDR1 reads SEHNR; CDR2 reads FQNEAQ (reference sequence). The CDR3 is 15 residues long. V lost 5 bases, J lost 2 bases, and 14 bases lay in between. The CDR3 is CASSPRQKSTDTQYF. CDR3 in DNA: TGTGCCAGCAGCCCCAGACAGAAATCCACAGATACGCAGTATTTT.